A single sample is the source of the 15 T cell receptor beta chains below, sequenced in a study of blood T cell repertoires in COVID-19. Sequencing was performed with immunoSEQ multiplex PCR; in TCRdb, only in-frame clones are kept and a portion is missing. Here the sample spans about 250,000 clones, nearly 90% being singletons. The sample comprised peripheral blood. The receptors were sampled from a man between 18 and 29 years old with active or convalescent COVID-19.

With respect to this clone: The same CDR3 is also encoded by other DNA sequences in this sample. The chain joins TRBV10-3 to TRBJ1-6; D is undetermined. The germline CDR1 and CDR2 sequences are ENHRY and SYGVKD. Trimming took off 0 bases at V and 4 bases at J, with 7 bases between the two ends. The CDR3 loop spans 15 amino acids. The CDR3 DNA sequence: TGTGCCATCAGTGAGTCCGCAGGATATAATTCACCCCTCCACTTT. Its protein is CAISESAGYNSPLHF.

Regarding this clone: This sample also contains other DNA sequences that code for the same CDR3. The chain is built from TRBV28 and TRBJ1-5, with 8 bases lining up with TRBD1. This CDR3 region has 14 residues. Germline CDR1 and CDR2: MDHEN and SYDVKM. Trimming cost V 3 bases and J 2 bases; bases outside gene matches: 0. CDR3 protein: CASSLTGGNQPQHF. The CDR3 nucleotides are TGTGCCAGCAGTTTGACAGGGGGCAATCAGCCCCAGCATTTT. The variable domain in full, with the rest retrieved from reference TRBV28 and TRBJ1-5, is DVKVTQSSRYLVKRTGEKVFLECVQDMDHENMFWYRQDPGLGLRLIYFSYDVKMKEKGDIPEGYSVSREKKERFSLILESASTNQTSMYLCASSLTGGNQPQHFGDGTRLSIL.

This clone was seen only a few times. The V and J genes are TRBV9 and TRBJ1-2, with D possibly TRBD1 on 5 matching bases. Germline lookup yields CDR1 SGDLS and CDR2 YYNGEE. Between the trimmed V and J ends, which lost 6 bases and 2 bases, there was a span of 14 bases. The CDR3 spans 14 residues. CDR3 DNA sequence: TGTGCCAGCACCCCTAGTCCAGGGAACTATGGCTACACCTTC. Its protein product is CASTPSPGNYGYTF.

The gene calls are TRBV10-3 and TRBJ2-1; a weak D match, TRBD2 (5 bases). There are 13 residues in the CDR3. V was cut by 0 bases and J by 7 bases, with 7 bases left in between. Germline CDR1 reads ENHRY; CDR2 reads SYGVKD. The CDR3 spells CAISESPGNEQFF. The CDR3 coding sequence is TGTGCCATCAGTGAGTCGCCGGGAAATGAGCAGTTCTTC.

Here the CDR3 reads CASSKGLAASTDTQYF. The CDR3 DNA is TGTGCCAGCAGCAAGGGACTAGCGGCTAGCACAGATACGCAGTATTTT. The chain employs TRBV7-3 and TRBJ2-3; 11 nucleotides match TRBD2. The CDR3 runs to 16 residues. V was clipped by 5 bases and J by 0 bases; unmatched bases: 4. Germline lookup yields CDR1 SGHTA and CDR2 FQGTGA.

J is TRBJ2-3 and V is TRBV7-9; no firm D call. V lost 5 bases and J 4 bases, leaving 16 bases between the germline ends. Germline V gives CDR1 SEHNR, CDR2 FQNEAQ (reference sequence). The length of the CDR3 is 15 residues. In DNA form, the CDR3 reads TGTGCCAGCAGCCCCGAAGGAGCTTTCGCAGATACGCAGTATTTT. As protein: CASSPEGAFADTQYF.

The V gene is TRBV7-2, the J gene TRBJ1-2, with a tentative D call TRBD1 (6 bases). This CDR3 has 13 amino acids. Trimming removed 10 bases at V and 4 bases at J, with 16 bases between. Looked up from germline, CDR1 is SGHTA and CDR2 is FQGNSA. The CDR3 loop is CAIHRGGVYGYTF. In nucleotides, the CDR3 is TGTGCCATCCACCGTGGGGGCGTCTATGGCTACACCTTC.

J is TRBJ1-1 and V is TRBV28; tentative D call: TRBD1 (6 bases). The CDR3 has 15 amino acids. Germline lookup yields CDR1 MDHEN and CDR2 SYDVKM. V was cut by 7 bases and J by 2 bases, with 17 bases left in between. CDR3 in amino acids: CASMWGLSGNTEAFF. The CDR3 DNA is TGTGCCAGCATGTGGGGGCTTTCGGGAAACACTGAAGCTTTCTTT. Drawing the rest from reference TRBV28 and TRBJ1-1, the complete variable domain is DVKVTQSSRYLVKRTGEKVFLECVQDMDHENMFWYRQDPGLGLRLIYFSYDVKMKEKGDIPEGYSVSREKKERFSLILESASTNQTSMYLCASMWGLSGNTEAFFGQGTRLTVV.

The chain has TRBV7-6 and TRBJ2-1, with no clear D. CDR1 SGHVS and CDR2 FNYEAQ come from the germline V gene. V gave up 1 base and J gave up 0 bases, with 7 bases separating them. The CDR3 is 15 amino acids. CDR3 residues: CASSLESSSYNEQFF. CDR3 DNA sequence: TGTGCCAGCAGCTTAGAATCCAGCTCCTACAATGAGCAGTTCTTC.

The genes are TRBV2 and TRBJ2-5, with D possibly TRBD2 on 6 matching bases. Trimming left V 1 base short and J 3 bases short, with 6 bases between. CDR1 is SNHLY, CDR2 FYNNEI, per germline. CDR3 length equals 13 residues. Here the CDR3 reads CASSEGTKETQYF. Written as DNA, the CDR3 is TGTGCCAGCAGTGAAGGGACTAAAGAGACCCAGTACTTC.

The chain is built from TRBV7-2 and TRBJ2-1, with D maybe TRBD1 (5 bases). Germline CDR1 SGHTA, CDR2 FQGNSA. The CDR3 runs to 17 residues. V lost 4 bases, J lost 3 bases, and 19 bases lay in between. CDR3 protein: CASSSGGQRSYYNEQFF. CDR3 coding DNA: TGTGCCAGCAGCTCAGGTGGACAAAGATCGTACTACAATGAGCAGTTCTTC.

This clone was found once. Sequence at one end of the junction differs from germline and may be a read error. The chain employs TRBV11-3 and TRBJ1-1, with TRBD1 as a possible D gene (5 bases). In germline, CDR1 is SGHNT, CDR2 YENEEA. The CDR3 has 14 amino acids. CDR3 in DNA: TGTGCCAGCAGCTTAGGGGGCGTGAACACTAAAGCTTTCTTT. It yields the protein CASSLGGVNTKAFF.

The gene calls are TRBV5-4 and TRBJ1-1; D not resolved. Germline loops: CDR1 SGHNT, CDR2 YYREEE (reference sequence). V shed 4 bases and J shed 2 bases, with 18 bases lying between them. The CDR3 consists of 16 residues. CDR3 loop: CASSHWAPTTNTEAFF. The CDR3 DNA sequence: TGTGCCAGCAGCCACTGGGCCCCGACCACTAACACTGAAGCTTTCTTT. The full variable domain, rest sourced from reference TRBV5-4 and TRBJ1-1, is ETGVTQSPTHLIKTRGQQVTLRCSSQSGHNTVSWYQQALGQGPQFIFQYYREEENGRGNFPPRFSGLQFPNYSSELNVNALELDDSALYLCASSHWAPTTNTEAFFGQGTRLTVV.

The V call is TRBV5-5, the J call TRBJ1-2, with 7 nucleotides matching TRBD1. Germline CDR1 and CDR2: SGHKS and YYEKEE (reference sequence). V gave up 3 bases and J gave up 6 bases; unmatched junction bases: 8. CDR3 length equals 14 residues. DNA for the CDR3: TGTGCCAGCAGCTACGACAGGGTTGATAATGGCTACACCTTC. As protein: CASSYDRVDNGYTF.

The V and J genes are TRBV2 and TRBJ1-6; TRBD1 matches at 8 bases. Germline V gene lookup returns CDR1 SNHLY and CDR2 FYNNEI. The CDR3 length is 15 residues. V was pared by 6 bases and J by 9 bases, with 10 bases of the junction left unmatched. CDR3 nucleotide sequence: TGTGCCAGCAGACTCAAAGGCAGGGGGCTTTCACCCCTCCACTTT. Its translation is CASRLKGRGLSPLHF.